These 24 T cell receptor beta chains share one sample of origin, sequenced in a study of blood T cell repertoires in COVID-19. The table came from immunoSEQ multiplex PCR; TCRdb's copy has only in-frame clones and leaves some out. The table has roughly 200,000 clones, under 85% seen once; the top ten hold 0.95% to 1.5%. Sequenced sample: peripheral blood. The receptor set was obtained from a woman in her twenties or thirties with COVID-19, enrolled during active disease.

The CDR3 spells CASRGLTEAFF. The CDR3 DNA reads as TGTGCCAGCAGGGGGCTGACTGAAGCTTTCTTT. The chain joins TRBV27 to TRBJ1-1, with D tentatively TRBD1 (5 bases). The CDR3 sequence is 11 residues long. V shed 6 bases and J shed 5 bases, with 7 bases lying between them. The germline CDR1 and CDR2 sequences are MNHEY and SMNVEV (reference sequence).

The rearrangement uses TRBV6-5 and TRBJ2-5; D perhaps matches TRBD2 (5 bases). The CDR3 runs 12 residues. V lost 7 bases to trimming and J lost 5 bases, with 11 bases between them. Germline lookup yields CDR1 MNHEY and CDR2 SVGAGI. CDR3 nucleotides: TGTGCCAGCACAGAAAGGAGGGAGACCCAGTACTTC. Encoded protein: CASTERRETQYF.

To note about this clone: It is unclear where the CDR3 begins or ends on the DNA, so no DNA is shown, and the CDR3 is as TCRdb lists it. The gene calls are TRBV6-6 and TRBJ2-7; TRBD2 is the table's D call and was not checked against the DNA. Counting both end residues, the CDR3 totals 13 amino acids. From germline, CDR1 is MNHNY and CDR2 SVGAGI (reference sequence). CDR3 sequence reads: CASSTSSSYEQYF.

The rearrangement links TRBV29-1 to TRBJ2-7; D call uncertain. Germline CDR1 and CDR2: SQVTM and ANQGSEA. The CDR3 is made up of 11 amino acids. The V and J ends lost 6 bases and 2 bases respectively, with 8 bases between them. Here the CDR3 reads CSVSSPYEQYF. The CDR3 region has the DNA TGCAGCGTCTCTAGTCCCTACGAGCAGTACTTC.

This rearrangement joins TRBV24-1 to TRBJ2-2, with 7 bases matching TRBD1. Germline V CDR1 and CDR2: KGHDR, SFDVKD. The V gene end was trimmed by 4 bases and the J gene end by 1 base; junction bases not matched to a gene: 8. The CDR3 consists of 17 residues. The CDR3 sequence is CATSDTDRPMNTGELFF. CDR3 in DNA: TGTGCCACCAGTGACACGGACAGGCCGATGAACACCGGGGAGCTGTTTTTT.

This chain connects TRBV7-6 to TRBJ2-6; D is perhaps TRBD2 (6 bases). Germline V gene lookup returns CDR1 SGHVS and CDR2 FNYEAQ. Trimming took 3 bases from V and 6 from J, leaving 24 bases between them. CDR3 length: 19 amino acids. CDR3 nucleotides: TGTGCCAGCAGCTTCCCTCGGGACGGGGGAATTCTGCAGGCCAACGTCCTGACTTTC. Translated: CASSFPRDGGILQANVLTF.

The chain recombines TRBV4-3 with TRBJ2-7; D perhaps matches TRBD1 (6 bases). Germline-derived CDR1 and CDR2 are LGHNA and YSLEER. The V end lost 0 bases, the J end lost 0 bases, and 9 bases lay between the germline ends. The CDR3 loop spans 15 amino acids. CDR3 residues: CASSQERGGSYEQYF. DNA for the CDR3: TGCGCCAGCAGCCAAGAAAGAGGGGGCTCCTACGAGCAGTACTTC.

The rearrangement joins TRBV7-9 to TRBJ1-2, with 7 bases fitting TRBD1. From germline, CDR1 is SEHNR and CDR2 FQNEAQ (reference sequence). The CDR3 extends over 13 amino acids. The trim removed 7 bases at V and 4 bases at J, leaving 6 bases unmatched. For the CDR3, the DNA is TGTGCCAGCACCTTGACAGGGAGCTATGGCTACACCTTC. Translated: CASTLTGSYGYTF. Full variable domain (remainder filled in from reference TRBV7-9 and TRBJ1-2): DTGVSQNPRHKITKRGQNVTFRCDPISEHNRLYWYRQTLGQGPEFLTYFQNEAQLEKSRLLSDRFSAERPKGSFSTLEIQRTEQGDSAMYLCASTLTGSYGYTFGSGTRLTVV.

The chain links TRBV7-9 to TRBJ2-7, with a weak D call TRBD2 (5 bases). CDR1 SEHNR and CDR2 FQNEAQ come from the germline V gene (reference sequence). The CDR3 extends over 13 amino acids. V lost 6 bases, J lost 3 bases, and 12 bases lay in between. The CDR3 DNA reads TGTGCCAGCAGATTGGACTCCTTCTACGAGCAGTACTTC. Translation gives CASRLDSFYEQYF.

This clone was observed a handful of times. This chain connects TRBV4-1 to TRBJ2-3; TRBD2 matches 16 bases. This CDR3 spans 20 amino acids. Germline CDR1 is MGHRA and CDR2 is YSYEKL. Trimming at V came to 2 bases and at J to 1 base, leaving 9 bases not matched to a gene. CDR3 loop: CASSQKGLAGGTHGTDTQYF. Written as DNA, the CDR3 is TGCGCCAGCAGCCAAAAGGGACTAGCGGGAGGGACGCACGGCACAGATACGCAGTATTTT.

Regarding this clone: This CDR3 is also generated by other DNA sequences in the sample. This rearrangement joins TRBV6-5 to TRBJ2-7; 10 positions agree with TRBD2. Unmatched junction bases numbered 6, after V lost 4 bases and J lost 0 bases. The CDR3 runs to 16 residues. In germline, CDR1 is MNHEY, CDR2 SVGAGI. CDR3 DNA: TGTGCCAGCAGTTCCAGAGCGGGAGGGAGCTCCTACGAGCAGTACTTC. Its protein product is CASSSRAGGSSYEQYF.

The chain is built from TRBV27 and TRBJ1-3; 7 nucleotides match TRBD1. After removal of 5 bases from V and 0 bases from J, the junction contained 4 bases not matched to a gene. Germline V gene data show CDR1 as MNHEY and CDR2 as SMNVEV (reference sequence). The CDR3 totals 15 residues. In DNA form, the CDR3 reads TGTGCCAGCAGTCTGACAGGGTACTCTGGAAACACCATATATTTT. Translation gives CASSLTGYSGNTIYF.

J is TRBJ2-2 and V is TRBV7-3; perhaps TRBD2 as D (6 bases). Trimming shortened V by 5 bases and J by 8 bases, and 18 bases separated the two germline ends. Germline CDR1 SGHTA, CDR2 FQGTGA. The CDR3 has 15 amino acids. The CDR3 nucleotides read TGTGCCAGCAGCGGCACCCGGGACTCCGAGGGGGAGCTGTTTTTT. Amino acid sequence: CASSGTRDSEGELFF.

The chain employs TRBV5-8 and TRBJ2-7; 8 nucleotides align to TRBD1. Trimming at V came to 2 bases and at J to 3 bases, leaving 7 bases not matched to a gene. The CDR3 runs to 15 residues. Germline assignment: CDR1 SGHTS and CDR2 YDEGEE. As DNA, the CDR3 is TGTGCCAGCAGCTTACGCGGCGGACAGGGCTACGAGCAGTACTTC. Its protein is CASSLRGGQGYEQYF. Full variable domain (outside the CDR3, taken from reference TRBV5-8 and TRBJ2-7): EAGVTQSPTHLIKTRGQQATLRCSPISGHTSVYWYQQALGLGLQFLLWYDEGEERNRGNFPPRFSGRQFPNYSSELNVNALELEDSALYLCASSLRGGQGYEQYFGPGTRLTVT.

The chain employs TRBV12-3 or TRBV12-4 and TRBJ1-2; no clear D gene. The CDR3 has 13 residues. Trimming took 8 bases from V and 1 from J, leaving 11 bases between them. CDR3 sequence (DNA): TGTGCCAGCGGTAACGGTCTTAACTATGGCTACACCTTC. It specifies CASGNGLNYGYTF.

This clone was recorded once. The sample carries other DNA sequences with the same CDR3. The chain couples TRBV9 to TRBJ1-4; 8 bases align to TRBD1. Germline V gene data show CDR1 as SGDLS and CDR2 as YYNGEE. The CDR3 length is 14 residues. V gave up 2 bases and J gave up 5 bases; unmatched junction bases: 2. The CDR3 here is CASSVQGANEKLFF. CDR3 nucleotide sequence: TGTGCCAGCAGCGTCCAGGGGGCCAATGAAAAACTGTTTTTT.

The V gene is TRBV6-4, the J gene TRBJ2-5, with D uncertain. Germline loops: CDR1 MRHNA, CDR2 SNTAGT. Trimming removed 4 bases from V and 2 bases from J, with 8 bases in between. The CDR3 spans 13 residues. In nucleotides, the CDR3 is TGTGCCAGCAGTGTTAATTATCAAGAGACCCAGTACTTC. Its translation is CASSVNYQETQYF.

The V call is TRBV5-1, the J call TRBJ2-1; 7 positions agree with TRBD1. V gave up 3 bases and J gave up 8 bases; unmatched junction bases: 8. The V gene's germline CDR1 is SGHRS and CDR2 YFSETQ. CDR3 length: 14 amino acids. The CDR3 nucleotides are TGCGCCAGCAGCTCGTTCCCCGACAGGGATGAGCAGTTCTTC. This codes for CASSSFPDRDEQFF.

The chain employs TRBV5-1 and TRBJ1-2; no clear D gene. The germline CDR1 and CDR2 sequences are SGHRS and YFSETQ. V lost 4 bases to trimming and J lost 0 bases, with 7 bases between them. This CDR3 has 13 residues. Here the CDR3 DNA reads TGCGCCAGCAGCCCAGAAGCTAACTATGGCTACACCTTC. This gives the protein CASSPEANYGYTF. The variable domain in full, completed from reference TRBV5-1 and TRBJ1-2, reads KAGVTQTPRYLIKTRGQQVTLSCSPISGHRSVSWYQQTPGQGLQFLFEYFSETQRNKGNFPGRFSGRQFSNSRSEMNVSTLELGDSALYLCASSPEANYGYTFGSGTRLTVV.

This chain uses TRBV6-4 with TRBJ2-1; D is possibly TRBD2 (5 bases). The germline CDR1 and CDR2 sequences are MRHNA and SNTAGT. CDR3 size: 16 residues. V gave up 0 bases and J gave up 9 bases, with 18 bases separating them. The CDR3 is CASSDSGGSPNAEQFF. As DNA, the CDR3 is TGTGCCAGCAGTGACTCAGGCGGGTCCCCTAACGCTGAGCAGTTCTTC.

V gene TRBV27 combines with J gene TRBJ1-1; D unclear. This CDR3 contains 16 residues. V shed 4 bases and J shed 0 bases, with 15 bases lying between them. CDR1 and CDR2 (germline): MNHEY, SMNVEV (reference sequence). The CDR3, as DNA: TGTGCCAGCAGTTCGGCCGTTTTCGGGGTGAACACTGAAGCTTTCTTT. It codes for CASSSAVFGVNTEAFF.

The chain combines TRBV28 with TRBJ2-7, with 7 bases fitting TRBD1. J lost 5 bases, V lost 6 bases, and 13 bases had no gene match. This CDR3 comprises 15 residues. Germline CDR1 is MDHEN and CDR2 is SYDVKM. As DNA, the CDR3 is TGTGCCAGCAGCCATCACGGACAGGCCTTTAACGAGCAGTACTTC. It is translated as CASSHHGQAFNEQYF. Full variable domain (outside the CDR3, taken from reference TRBV28 and TRBJ2-7): DVKVTQSSRYLVKRTGEKVFLECVQDMDHENMFWYRQDPGLGLRLIYFSYDVKMKEKGDIPEGYSVSREKKERFSLILESASTNQTSMYLCASSHHGQAFNEQYFGPGTRLTVT.

This clone was found once. This specimen includes other DNA sequences encoding the same CDR3. The chain couples TRBV20-1 to TRBJ2-1; 10 bases are a match to TRBD2. This CDR3 is built from 16 residues. Germline loops: CDR1 DFQATT, CDR2 SNEGSKA (reference sequence). V shed 3 bases and J 3 bases; nucleotides not matched to a gene: 8. CDR3 nucleotides: TGCAGTGCTAGTCTGGGTCTAGCGGGGGACTACAATGAGCAGTTCTTC. Protein: CSASLGLAGDYNEQFF.

This clone was found once. The chain is built from TRBV7-2 and TRBJ1-1, with D possibly TRBD1 on 5 matching bases. The CDR3 consists of 14 residues. The germline CDR1 and CDR2 sequences are SGHTA and FQGNSA. The ends were cut back, 2 bases at V and 1 base at J, with 8 bases in the middle. CDR3 protein: CASSLLRGNTEAFF. CDR3 bases: TGTGCCAGCAGCTTATTAAGGGGGAACACTGAAGCTTTCTTT.